This is a list of T cell receptor beta chains from one sample in a study of human T cells and chemical hapten exposure. TCRdb ran MiXCR on the RACE reads and lists one entry per CDR3 protein. The data show around 300,000 distinct CDR3 sequences, with around 7.7% seen just once and about 1.2% held by the top ten. The sequences come from whole blood, collected in connection with sensitization to the hapten diphenylcyclopropenone (DPC). These receptors were obtained from a man aged 18 to 35 with alopecia areata. Some clones in this sample may be carry-over from other donors' samples. Both conserved end residues are part of each CDR3. A D gene is named only where the DNA matches it firmly. Some rows have no size entry. The others give once, few or many, or a class for an expanded clone.

abundance | d_gene | j_gene | v_gene | CDR3aa | CDR3nt
. | TRBD2 | TRBJ2-1 | TRBV7-2 | CASSILAGGEQFF | TGTGCCAGCAGCATCTTGGCGGGAGGTGAGCAGTTCTTC
. | . | TRBJ2-7 | TRBV28 | CASSLFRTGRFYEQYF | TGTGCCAGCAGTTTATTCCGTACAGGGAGATTTTACGAGCAGTACTTC
. | . | TRBJ1-5 | TRBV28 | CASCRGPLADQPQHF | TGTGCCAGCTGCCGCGGTCCCCTCGCTGATCAGCCCCAGCATTTT
. | TRBD2 | TRBJ2-3 | TRBV6-5 | CASETGGDTQYF | TGTGCCAGCGAGACGGGAGGAGATACGCAGTATTTT
few | . | TRBJ2-3 | TRBV7-9 | CASSLVLEVTDTQYF | TGTGCCAGCAGCCTCGTGCTGGAGGTAACAGATACGCAGTATTTT
. | TRBD1 | TRBJ2-7 | TRBV11-1 | CASSLGQASYEQYF | TGTGCCAGCAGCCTCGGACAGGCCTCCTACGAGCAGTACTTC
few | TRBD2 | TRBJ2-1 | TRBV9 | CASSVASGGSSYNEQFF | TGTGCCAGCAGCGTAGCTAGCGGGGGCAGCTCCTACAATGAGCAGTTCTTC
few | TRBD1 | TRBJ1-2 | TRBV11-2 | CASSPGQGWDYGYTF | TGTGCCAGCAGCCCAGGACAGGGATGGGACTATGGCTACACCTTC
few | . | TRBJ1-1 | TRBV4-3 | CASSQVQGRNAFF | TGCGCCAGCAGCCAAGTCCAGGGGAGAAATGCTTTCTTT
. | . | TRBJ1-6 | TRBV5-1 | CASSPDGGQGSPLHF | TGCGCCAGCAGCCCGGATGGGGGACAAGGCTCACCCCTCCACTTT
. | . | TRBJ2-5 | TRBV6-1 | CASVRDREETQYF | TGTGCCAGCGTGAGGGACCGGGAAGAGACCCAGTACTTC
few | . | TRBJ2-7 | TRBV4-3 | CASSQDLGRAYEQYF | TGCGCCAGCAGCCAAGATTTGGGGAGAGCCTACGAGCAGTACTTC
many | . | TRBJ1-5 | TRBV6-4 | CASSDRGGNQPQHF | TGTGCCAGCAGTGACCGGGGGGGCAATCAGCCCCAGCATTTT
. | TRBD1 | TRBJ1-5 | TRBV7-8 | CASSLVSTGNQPQHF | TGTGCCAGCAGCTTAGTTTCGACAGGGAATCAGCCCCAGCATTTT
few | . | TRBJ2-7 | TRBV2 | CASTAGQLYEQYF | TGTGCCAGCACTGCGGGACAGTTATACGAGCAGTACTTC
. | . | TRBJ1-5 | TRBV3-1 | CASSPGAFSNQPQHF | TGTGCCAGCAGCCCGGGGGCCTTTAGCAATCAGCCCCAGCATTTT
. | . | TRBJ2-1 | TRBV7-9 | CASSLAPGPPPDEQFF | TGTGCCAGCAGCTTAGCGCCGGGACCTCCGCCCGATGAGCAGTTCTTC
. | TRBD1 | TRBJ2-3 | TRBV7-2 | CASSRELGQGAGDTQYF | TGTGCCAGCAGCAGAGAGCTCGGGCAGGGGGCGGGAGATACGCAGTATTTT
. | . | TRBJ1-5 | TRBV7-2 | CASSLDQGNQPQHF | TGTGCCAGCAGCTTAGACCAGGGCAATCAGCCCCAGCATTTT
many | TRBD1 | TRBJ1-1 | TRBV20-1 | CSAAYTGESTEAFF | TGCAGTGCTGCGTATACAGGGGAGAGCACTGAAGCTTTCTTT
. | . | TRBJ2-1 | TRBV21-1 | CASSTQGSASNEQFF | TGTGCCAGCAGCACCCAAGGGTCAGCGAGCAATGAGCAGTTCTTC
many | TRBD1 | TRBJ1-6 | TRBV28 | CASSFPSGTGDSPLHF | TGTGCCAGCAGTTTTCCGTCCGGGACAGGGGATTCACCCCTCCACTTT
. | . | TRBJ1-1 | TRBV20-1 | CSASHPRSNTEAFF | TGCAGTGCTAGCCACCCACGGTCGAACACTGAAGCTTTCTTT
many | TRBD2 | TRBJ2-1 | TRBV3-1 | CASSQGAGGFNEQFF | TGTGCCAGCAGCCAAGGGGCGGGGGGTTTCAATGAGCAGTTCTTC
many | . | TRBJ2-3 | TRBV5-1 | CASSLDGGGTDTQYF | TGTGCCAGCAGCTTAGATGGCGGGGGCACAGATACGCAGTATTTT
. | TRBD2 | TRBJ2-5 | TRBV9 | CASSAQQRGQTQYF | TGTGCCAGCAGCGCCCAACAGCGGGGTCAGACCCAGTACTTC
many | TRBD1 | TRBJ1-2 | TRBV4-3 | CASSQGPGQGYGYTF | TGCGCCAGCAGCCAAGGTCCGGGACAGGGTTACGGCTACACCTTC
many | . | TRBJ2-1 | TRBV4-3 | CASSHGPGTLNEQFF | TGCGCCAGCAGCCACGGACCCGGGACACTCAATGAGCAGTTCTTC
few | TRBD2 | TRBJ2-3 | TRBV7-2 | CASSQPLAGATDTQYF | TGTGCCAGCAGCCAACCGCTAGCGGGGGCCACAGATACGCAGTATTTT
many | . | TRBJ2-4 | TRBV7-2 | CASSRDGGLNIQYF | TGTGCCAGCAGCCGAGATGGAGGGCTGAACATTCAGTACTTC
few | . | TRBJ1-6 | TRBV19 | CASSPLQNSPLHF | TGTGCCAGTAGTCCCTTACAGAATTCACCCCTCCACTTT
. | TRBD1 | TRBJ2-7 | TRBV5-1 | CASSWRLRGNSSYEQYF | TGCGCCAGCAGCTGGAGACTCAGGGGGAACAGCTCCTACGAGCAGTACTTC
few | TRBD1 | TRBJ1-2 | TRBV10-3 | CAISPGTGISNYGYTF | TGTGCCATCAGTCCCGGGACAGGGATTTCTAACTATGGCTACACCTTC
many | . | TRBJ1-6 | TRBV3-1 | CASSQDQDRSPLHF | TGTGCCAGCAGCCAAGATCAAGACAGGTCACCCCTCCACTTT